This TCR beta chain was sequenced for a study of T cell changes during pregnancy in multiple sclerosis. The method was immunoSEQ multiplex PCR; TCRdb's version includes in-frame clones alone and lacks a portion of them. The table records some 69,000 clones, approximately 90% of them present only once. This clone was counted a single time. CDR1 SGHDT and CDR2 YYEEEE come from the germline V gene. This CDR3 is 15 amino acids long. V was trimmed by 6 bases and J by 0 bases, leaving 16 bases between them. The TCR originated in a female donor in good health, enrolled as a control in a pregnancy study. V and J are TRBV5-6 and TRBJ2-7; no firm D call. The sample here was peripheral blood, taken in the second trimester of pregnancy. The CDR3 sequence: CASTRLDLSSYEQYF. The CDR3 DNA reads as TGTGCCAGCACCCGACTCGATCTCAGCTCCTACGAGCAGTACTTC.